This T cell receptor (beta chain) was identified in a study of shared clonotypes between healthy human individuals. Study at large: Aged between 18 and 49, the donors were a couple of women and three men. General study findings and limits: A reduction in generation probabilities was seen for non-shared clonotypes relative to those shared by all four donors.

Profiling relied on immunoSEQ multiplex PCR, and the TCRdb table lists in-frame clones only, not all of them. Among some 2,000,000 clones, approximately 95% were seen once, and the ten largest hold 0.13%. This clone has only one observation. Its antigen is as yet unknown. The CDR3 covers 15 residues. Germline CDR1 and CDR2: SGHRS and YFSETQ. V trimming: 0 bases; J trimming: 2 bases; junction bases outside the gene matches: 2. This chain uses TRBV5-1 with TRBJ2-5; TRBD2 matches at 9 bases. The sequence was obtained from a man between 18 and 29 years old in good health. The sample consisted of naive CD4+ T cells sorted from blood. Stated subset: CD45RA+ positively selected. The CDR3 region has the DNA TGCGCCAGCAGCTTGGCCCTAGCGGGACAAGAGACCCAGTACTTC. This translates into CASSLALAGQETQYF.